This note documents a single T cell receptor beta chain sequence. These data belong to a study of identical twins. Unique molecular identifiers were present on the cDNA, which also gained a universal primer site by template switching. In TCRdb, the 5' RACE reads were re-called with MiXCR into one record per CDR3 protein. The sample has fewer than 250,000 distinct CDR3 sequences; around a tenth are singletons. Per germline, CDR1 SGHRS and CDR2 YFSETQ. The CDR3 has 16 residues. Trimming cost V 1 base and J 1 base, with 12 bases left between them. This sequence originates from a woman aged 18-29 years in good health. V and J are TRBV5-1 and TRBJ2-1; the D is unclear. Source material: memory (CD45RO+) T cells sorted from blood. This chain's CDR3 is CASSLIPDGSYNEQFF. In nucleotides, the CDR3 is TGCGCCAGCAGCTTGATTCCCGACGGTTCCTACAATGAGCAGTTCTTC.